This entry describes one T cell receptor (beta chain). Its specificity is not known. These data come from a study of OX40 agonist ivuxolimab in advanced cancers. Study summary: Mean age approximately 55 years, range about 23 to 80; 82.7% male. In three patients, partial responses were observed, one with hepatocellular carcinoma and two with cutaneous melanoma.

The assay was immunoSEQ multiplex PCR, and TCRdb's table has in-frame clones only and misses some. In the table there are more than 50,000 clones, approximately 94% of which are singletons. Whole-study results and caveats: At 0.1 to 3.0 mg/kg, clonal expansion of CD4+ and CD8+ blood T cells had occurred by week 6. Some patients without response likewise showed low normalized clonal expansion.

The CDR3 is 14 amino acids. The V end lost 1 base, the J end lost 8 bases, and 12 bases lay between the germline ends. CDR1 and CDR2 (germline): SGHNT, YYREEE (reference sequence). Source: CD4+ or CD8+ T cells sorted from blood, taken in a trial of the OX40 agonist ivuxolimab. The sequence came from an adult with an advanced solid tumor such as melanoma, head and neck, liver or kidney cancer. The gene calls are TRBV5-4 and TRBJ1-4, with D possibly TRBD1 on 6 matching bases. The CDR3 bases are TGTGCCAGCAGCTTGCCAGGGGCGGGCGAAAAACTGTTTTTT. This sequence encodes CASSLPGAGEKLFF. The full variable domain, rest sourced from reference TRBV5-4 and TRBJ1-4, is ETGVTQSPTHLIKTRGQQVTLRCSSQSGHNTVSWYQQALGQGPQFIFQYYREEENGRGNFPPRFSGLQFPNYSSELNVNALELDDSALYLCASSLPGAGEKLFFGSGTQLSVL.